The T cell receptor (beta chain) described here comes from a study of OX40 agonist ivuxolimab in advanced cancers. Method: immunoSEQ multiplex PCR; TCRdb's copy keeps in-frame clones and lacks some. Here the sample spans about 69,000 clones, 75% to 90% being singletons. This specimen was CD4+ or CD8+ T cells sorted from blood, taken in a trial of the OX40 agonist ivuxolimab. The sequence was collected from an adult with an advanced solid tumor such as melanoma, head and neck, liver or kidney cancer.

Here the CDR3 DNA reads TGCGCCAGCAGCCAAGATGGGGAAATGAACACTGAAGCTTTCTTT. The encoded protein is CASSQDGEMNTEAFF. The chain recombines TRBV4-3 with TRBJ1-1; no firm D call. Germline loops: CDR1 LGHNA, CDR2 YSLEER. This CDR3 is built from 15 residues. V was clipped by 0 bases and J by 0 bases, with 8 bases between them.